The 31 T cell receptor beta chains below were found in one sample sequenced in a study of blood T cell repertoires in COVID-19. Sequencing used immunoSEQ multiplex PCR; TCRdb keeps in-frame clones, though not all of them. The sample holds 84,000 or so clones, approximately 92% seen once. What was sequenced was peripheral blood. The receptors come from a woman aged 55-69 years with active COVID-19.

The V call is TRBV28, the J call TRBJ1-1; D gene ambiguous. Germline CDR1 reads MDHEN; CDR2 reads SYDVKM. The CDR3 runs 15 residues. Trimming removed 5 bases from V and 3 bases from J, with 16 bases in between. The DNA for the CDR3 is TGTGCCAGCAGTCTCACACATTCGGGGTACACTGAAGCTTTCTTT. It is translated as CASSLTHSGYTEAFF.

The chain is built from TRBV27 and TRBJ2-1; 10 bases map to TRBD1. V gave up 6 bases and J gave up 6 bases; unmatched junction bases: 5. The CDR3 has 14 amino acids. Germline CDR1 is MNHEY and CDR2 is SMNVEV (reference sequence). CDR3 nucleotide sequence: TGTGCCAGCAGGGGGACAGGGGTTCGCAATGAGCAGTTCTTC. Translation: CASRGTGVRNEQFF.

This clone is a singleton in its sample. The chain links TRBV5-4 to TRBJ2-5; 8 bases are shared with TRBD1. Trimming removed 3 bases from V and 2 bases from J; junction bases left unmatched: 6. The CDR3 consists of 15 residues. The germline CDR1 and CDR2 sequences are SGHNT and YYREEE (reference sequence). The CDR3 bases are TGTGCCAGCAGCTCCGACAGGGGATCACAAGAGACCCAGTACTTC. It is translated as CASSSDRGSQETQYF.

The genes are TRBV6-5 and TRBJ2-5; 8 bases fit TRBD1. V shed 7 bases, J shed 5 bases, and the junction held 6 bases outside the gene matches. Germline V gene data show CDR1 as MNHEY and CDR2 as SVGAGI. The CDR3 runs 13 residues. The CDR3 nucleotides read TGTGCCAGCACCCTAACAGGGGGGGAGACCCAGTACTTC. Translation: CASTLTGGETQYF.

V and J are TRBV29-1 and TRBJ1-2; tentative D call: TRBD1 (5 bases). V gave up 7 bases and J gave up 8 bases, with 20 bases separating them. Germline V gives CDR1 SQVTM, CDR2 ANQGSEA. The CDR3 runs to 13 residues. This CDR3 is CSASTGAAWGYTF. CDR3 in DNA: TGCAGCGCAAGTACAGGCGCAGCATGGGGCTACACCTTC.

As for this clone: One end of the junction does not line up with germline, which may come from a read error. V usage is TRBV20-1 and J usage is TRBJ2-1; D gene uncertain. CDR3 length equals 11 residues. The germline V gene has CDR1 DFQATT and CDR2 SNEGSKA (reference sequence). The CDR3 nucleotides read TGCAGGGCTATGAGTCACAATGAGCAGTTCTTC. The encoded protein is CRAMSHNEQFF.

The rearrangement joins TRBV29-1 to TRBJ2-7, with D hard to call. V shed 3 bases and J shed 6 bases, with 9 bases lying between them. CDR1 and CDR2 from the germline V gene are SQVTM and ANQGSEA. This CDR3 is built from 11 residues. The CDR3 DNA follows: TGCAGCGTTGAGGCCCGTCGCGAGCAGTACTTC. Its protein is CSVEARREQYF.

The V gene is TRBV18, the J gene TRBJ2-1, with TRBD2 matching 10 bases. From germline, CDR1 is KGHSH and CDR2 LQKENI. The V segment lost 1 base and the J segment 5 bases; nucleotides outside the gene matches: 5. The CDR3 runs 16 residues. This CDR3 is CASSPLAGGINNEQFF. CDR3 nucleotides: TGTGCCAGCTCACCACTAGCGGGAGGTATCAACAATGAGCAGTTCTTC.

V usage is TRBV11-3 and J usage is TRBJ2-5; TRBD2 matches at 11 bases. Germline CDR1 SGHNT, CDR2 YENEEA. The CDR3 consists of 15 residues. V shed 5 bases and J 5 bases; nucleotides not matched to a gene: 7. The CDR3 loop is CASSLGLAVVETQYF. CDR3 sequence (DNA): TGTGCCAGCAGCCTGGGACTAGCGGTTGTGGAGACCCAGTACTTC.

This rearrangement joins TRBV28 to TRBJ1-2; perhaps TRBD1 as D (6 bases). Trimming stripped 3 bases from V and 3 bases from J, with 14 bases between. CDR3 size: 15 residues. Germline V gives CDR1 MDHEN, CDR2 SYDVKM. The CDR3 coding sequence is TGTGCCAGCAGTTTGGGGACAAGGTCGGACTATGGCTACACCTTC. Protein sequence: CASSLGTRSDYGYTF.

This clone was seen just once. The V gene is TRBV6-5, the J gene TRBJ1-5; D may be TRBD1 (5 bases). Trimming cost V 7 bases and J 8 bases, with 18 bases left between them. CDR1 MNHEY and CDR2 SVGAGI come from the germline V gene. The CDR3 loop spans 14 amino acids. The CDR3 DNA sequence: TGTGCCAGCACCACCCAAGGGGCTCGGGAGCCCCAGCATTTT. Its protein is CASTTQGAREPQHF.

This clone was detected only once. The chain is built from TRBV5-1 and TRBJ2-7; no definite D call. CDR1 and CDR2 from the germline V gene are SGHRS and YFSETQ. V dropped 1 base and J dropped 2 bases, with 13 bases sitting between them. The CDR3 covers 15 residues. CDR3 amino acids: CASSLSGANPYEQYF. CDR3 nucleotides: TGCGCCAGCAGCTTGTCTGGTGCGAACCCCTACGAGCAGTACTTC.

The J gene is TRBJ1-3, the V gene TRBV6-4; 10 bases are a match to TRBD1. The CDR3 has 18 amino acids. J was trimmed by 3 bases and V by 10 bases; bases with no gene match: 18. Germline V gives CDR1 MRHNA, CDR2 SNTAGT. The CDR3 spells CAIRFRVYGQGVGNTIYF. CDR3 nucleotides: TGTGCCATCCGATTCCGAGTATATGGACAGGGGGTTGGAAACACCATATATTTT.

This rearrangement joins TRBV19 to TRBJ2-3; D is uncertain. The length of the CDR3 is 11 residues. Germline CDR1 LNHDA, CDR2 SQIVND (reference sequence). Deletions cut 5 bases from V and 5 bases from J, with 5 bases between. The CDR3, as DNA: TGTGCCAGTAGTGTCAGAGATACGCAGTATTTT. Its translation: CASSVRDTQYF.

The V and J genes are TRBV7-9 and TRBJ2-1; 15 nucleotides line up with TRBD2. With 4 bases clipped from V and 7 bases from J, the junction kept 11 bases outside the gene matches. The CDR3 contains 18 residues. The germline CDR1 and CDR2 sequences are SEHNR and FQNEAQ (reference sequence). The CDR3 sequence is CASSSGLAGGPGWNEQFF. The CDR3 nucleotides are TGTGCCAGCAGCTCGGGACTAGCGGGGGGACCGGGGTGGAATGAGCAGTTCTTC.

The chain recombines TRBV5-6 with TRBJ2-7; a possible D gene is TRBD1 (6 bases). The CDR3 has 13 residues. The germline V and J ends were trimmed by 1 base and 1 base, with 6 bases remaining between them. The germline V gene encodes CDR1 SGHDT and CDR2 YYEEEE. CDR3 sequence reads: CASSLTGSYEQYF. The CDR3 nucleotides are TGTGCCAGCAGCTTGACAGGGTCCTACGAGCAGTACTTC.

J is TRBJ1-2 and V is TRBV5-6; D is ambiguous. The V end lost 0 bases, the J end lost 6 bases, and 12 bases lay between the germline ends. The CDR3 runs to 14 residues. CDR1 and CDR2 from the germline V gene are SGHDT and YYEEEE. Here the CDR3 reads CASSLVRGSDGYTF. The CDR3 DNA reads as TGTGCCAGCAGCTTGGTTCGGGGAAGCGATGGCTACACCTTC.

The chain couples TRBV5-4 to TRBJ2-1; 7 nucleotides align to TRBD1. Germline CDR1 SGHNT, CDR2 YYREEE (reference sequence). The CDR3 is 15 residues long. V shed 6 bases, J shed 2 bases, and the junction held 8 bases outside the gene matches. CDR3 coding DNA: TGTGCCAGCACCTTAACCGGGACAGCCTACAATGAGCAGTTCTTC. This encodes CASTLTGTAYNEQFF.

V usage is TRBV6-2 or TRBV6-3 and J usage is TRBJ1-5, with D possibly being TRBD1 (5 bases). The V gene's germline CDR1 is MNHEY and CDR2 SVGEGT. The V gene lost 2 bases and the J gene lost 11 bases, with 13 bases spanning the gap. The CDR3 totals 13 residues. The CDR3 reads CASSYVGDLTQHF. DNA for the CDR3: TGTGCCAGCAGTTACGTGGGGGACTTGACCCAGCATTTT.

The gene calls are TRBV9 and TRBJ1-3; possible D gene TRBD1, 6 bases. Trimming took off 0 bases at V and 2 bases at J, with 24 bases between the two ends. Germline CDR1 is SGDLS and CDR2 is YYNGEE. This CDR3 region has 20 residues. The CDR3 DNA follows: TGTGCCAGCAGCGTAGGGGGACACCTGCATCCATACTCTGCTGGAAACACCATATATTTT. Translation: CASSVGGHLHPYSAGNTIYF.

The table lists this clone with a count of one. The rearrangement joins TRBV7-8 to TRBJ1-2; TRBD1 aligns across 10 bases. V shed 5 bases, J shed 6 bases, and the junction held 6 bases outside the gene matches. Germline lookup yields CDR1 SGHVS and CDR2 FQNEAQ. This CDR3 has 14 amino acids. DNA for the CDR3: TGTGCCAGCAGCCCGGGACAGGGGCCGGATGGCTACACCTTC. Its translation: CASSPGQGPDGYTF. Complete variable domain (other parts from reference TRBV7-8 and TRBJ1-2): GAGVSQSPRYKVAKRGQDVALRCDPISGHVSLFWYQQALGQGPEFLTYFQNEAQLDKSGLPSDRFFAERPEGSVSTLKIQRTQQEDSAVYLCASSPGQGPDGYTFGSGTRLTVV.

The chain uses TRBV6-5 and TRBJ2-1, with D possibly being TRBD2 (5 bases). In germline, CDR1 is MNHEY, CDR2 SVGAGI. The CDR3 covers 15 residues. Trimming took off 6 bases at V and 0 bases at J, with 12 bases between the two ends. The CDR3 loop is CASRPRSGSYNEQFF. The CDR3 DNA reads as TGTGCCAGCAGGCCCCGGAGCGGCTCCTACAATGAGCAGTTCTTC.

The V gene is TRBV7-2, the J gene TRBJ1-3, with a tentative D call TRBD1 (5 bases). V lost 4 bases and J lost 0, with 10 bases in between. There are 15 residues in the CDR3. Germline assignment: CDR1 SGHTA and CDR2 FQGNSA. CDR3 sequence: CASSSMTASGNTIYF. CDR3 DNA sequence: TGTGCCAGCAGCTCTATGACAGCCTCTGGAAACACCATATATTTT. The variable domain in full, completed from reference TRBV7-2 and TRBJ1-3, reads GAGVSQSPSNKVTEKGKDVELRCDPISGHTALYWYRQSLGQGLEFLIYFQGNSAPDKSGLPSDRFSAERTGGSVSTLTIQRTQQEDSAVYLCASSSMTASGNTIYFGEGSWLTVV.

This clone was seen only once. The V and J genes are TRBV5-8 and TRBJ2-2, with 7 bases fitting TRBD1. Germline lookup yields CDR1 SGHTS and CDR2 YDEGEE. J gave up 5 bases and V 1 base, and 14 bases lay outside the gene matches. There are 18 residues in the CDR3. The CDR3 DNA sequence: TGTGCCAGCAGCTTGCCCCGACAGGGCGGAATTGGAACCGGGGAGCTGTTTTTT. It specifies CASSLPRQGGIGTGELFF. The full variable domain, completed using reference TRBV5-8 and TRBJ2-2, is EAGVTQSPTHLIKTRGQQATLRCSPISGHTSVYWYQQALGLGLQFLLWYDEGEERNRGNFPPRFSGRQFPNYSSELNVNALELEDSALYLCASSLPRQGGIGTGELFFGEGSRLTVL.

This clone was observed a single time. The V and J genes are TRBV30 and TRBJ1-6, with TRBD1 matching over 7 bases. This CDR3 region has 14 residues. Trimming cost V 0 bases and J 10 bases; bases outside gene matches: 6. Per the germline V gene, CDR1 is GTSNPN and CDR2 is SVGIG (reference sequence). The CDR3 loop is CAWSVLQGNSPLHF. CDR3 coding DNA: TGTGCCTGGAGTGTACTACAGGGGAACTCACCCCTCCACTTT.

The table lists this clone with a count of one. The chain couples TRBV5-4 to TRBJ1-2; D not resolved. Germline values: CDR1 SGHNT, CDR2 YYREEE (reference sequence). Between the trimmed V and J ends, which lost 0 bases and 8 bases, there was a span of 14 bases. The CDR3 spans 14 residues. For the CDR3, the DNA is TGTGCCAGCAGCTTGGTATTCCCTGAGGAGGGCTACACCTTC. This codes for CASSLVFPEEGYTF. Full variable domain (outside the CDR3, taken from reference TRBV5-4 and TRBJ1-2): ETGVTQSPTHLIKTRGQQVTLRCSSQSGHNTVSWYQQALGQGPQFIFQYYREEENGRGNFPPRFSGLQFPNYSSELNVNALELDDSALYLCASSLVFPEEGYTFGSGTRLTVV.

The chain recombines TRBV19 with TRBJ1-5; no firm D call. The germline CDR1 and CDR2 sequences are LNHDA and SQIVND (reference sequence). Trimming removed 9 bases at V and 4 bases at J, with 10 bases between. The CDR3 has 12 residues. CDR3 nucleotides: TGTGCCAGCGCGACGGAGAATCAGCCCCAGCATTTT. Its translation is CASATENQPQHF.

This sequence joins TRBV4-3 and TRBJ2-3; tentatively, D is TRBD2 (5 bases). Germline V gene lookup returns CDR1 LGHNA and CDR2 YSLEER. The V gene lost 0 bases and the J gene lost 2 bases, with 9 bases spanning the gap. This CDR3 is built from 15 residues. The CDR3 coding sequence is TGCGCCAGCAGCCAAGATCGACTACCCACAGATACGCAGTATTTT. Its protein is CASSQDRLPTDTQYF.

The chain has TRBV12-5 and TRBJ1-2; 11 positions agree with TRBD1. Per the germline V gene, CDR1 is LGHNT and CDR2 is FRNRAP. V was pared by 2 bases and J by 4 bases, with 9 bases of the junction left unmatched. The CDR3 contains 17 residues. The CDR3, as DNA: TGTGCTAGTGGTTTGAGGGGACAGGGGGTACCAGCCTATGGCTACACCTTC. As protein: CASGLRGQGVPAYGYTF.

The V and J genes are TRBV18 and TRBJ1-2; tentative D call: TRBD1 (5 bases). Germline V gene sequence: CDR1 KGHSH, CDR2 LQKENI. This CDR3 region has 13 residues. Trimming removed 2 bases from V and 2 bases from J, with 6 bases in between. DNA for the CDR3: TGTGCCAGCTCACCAGGGGGGAACTATGGCTACACCTTC. Protein: CASSPGGNYGYTF.

The chain combines TRBV7-9 with TRBJ1-1; 8 bases are shared with TRBD1. The trim removed 4 bases at V and 1 base at J, leaving 11 bases unmatched. Germline CDR1 and CDR2: SEHNR and FQNEAQ (reference sequence). This CDR3 is built from 17 residues. CDR3 region: CASSSPRGRETNTEAFF. CDR3 DNA: TGTGCCAGCAGCTCGCCCAGGGGGCGAGAAACGAACACTGAAGCTTTCTTT.